The TCR beta chain under discussion was sequenced for a study of blood T cell repertoires in COVID-19. Whole-study context: The United States, Italy and Spain supplied acute and convalescent COVID-19 samples. From T cells, B-cell-depleted T cells, or PBMCs came the material, which was cDNA or gDNA.

Authors' methods: Reference gene primer amplification yielded estimated nucleated cell counts. Repertoires were generated with immunoSEQ multiplex PCR, while TCRdb's copy carries only in-frame clones and drops some. V, J and clone size reflect that table, while D and trimming were determined from the DNA. In the table there are hundreds of thousands of clones, 70% to 90% of which are singletons. Trimming removed 3 bases from V and 2 bases from J, with 7 bases in between. The germline V gene has CDR1 ENHRY and CDR2 SYGVKD. This CDR3 comprises 13 residues. The origin of this receptor is a middle-aged woman with acute COVID-19. The chain combines TRBV10-3 with TRBJ1-2, with D unclear. The sample was PBMCs or T cells enriched from blood (not recorded which). CDR3 coding DNA: TGTGCCATCAGTGATGGGCGCAACTATGGCTACACCTTC. Its protein is CAISDGRNYGYTF.